The 12 T cell receptor beta chains presented below share a single source sample, sequenced in a study of Ad26.COV2.S vaccination and SARS-CoV-2 variants. As for treatment: some 19 received Ad26.COV2.S at low or high dose, single or two shots; about five received placebo; per-sample allocation not given. Sampling was done on day 63 after the first vaccine or placebo injection. Produced via immunoSEQ multiplex PCR; TCRdb's table is partial and in-frame only. The profile shows roughly 420,000 clones, over 75% of them singletons. Specimen: peripheral blood, collected in a trial of Ad26.COV2.S vaccine versus placebo. The receptors here all came from a person aged 18-60 years who received the Ad26.COV2.S COVID-19 vaccine or a placebo.

Ten or more counts support this clone. CDR3 sequence reads: CASSAEFGLEQYF. The DNA of the CDR3 is TGTGCCAGCTCAGCAGAGTTCGGGCTCGAGCAGTACTTC. V usage is TRBV18 and J usage is TRBJ2-7; D is unclear. Germline V gene sequence: CDR1 KGHSH, CDR2 LQKENI. This CDR3 contains 13 residues. Trimming cost V 5 bases and J 6 bases, with 14 bases left between them.

The chain employs TRBV6-6 and TRBJ1-1, with D maybe TRBD1 (6 bases). Germline V gene data show CDR1 as MNHNY and CDR2 as SVGAGI (reference sequence). V was shortened by 5 bases and J by 7 bases, with 17 bases between the two germline ends. This CDR3 comprises 14 residues. The CDR3 region is CASSPGFPDSEAFF. The CDR3, as DNA: TGTGCCAGCAGTCCCGGTTTTCCGGACAGTGAAGCTTTCTTT.

The gene calls are TRBV7-2 and TRBJ1-5; 8 nucleotides line up with TRBD1. The V and J ends lost 1 base and 0 bases, in that order; junction bases with no gene match: 8. The CDR3 sequence is 18 residues long. Germline V gene data show CDR1 as SGHTA and CDR2 as FQGNSA. The DNA for the CDR3 is TGTGCCAGCAGCTTAGGGGACAGGAAGTCTTATAGCAATCAGCCCCAGCATTTT. This sequence encodes CASSLGDRKSYSNQPQHF.

V and J are TRBV7-2 and TRBJ1-2; no reliable D call. In germline, CDR1 is SGHTA, CDR2 FQGNSA. The length of the CDR3 is 14 residues. V was cut by 3 bases and J by 9 bases, with 17 bases left in between. CDR3 in DNA: TGTGCCAGCAGCTTCCCCGGGGTAGCTTATAGCTACACCTTC. Residues: CASSFPGVAYSYTF.

CDR3 region: CASSPGTLGDTEAFF. The CDR3 nucleotides read TGTGCCAGCAGTCCCGGGACCCTCGGCGACACTGAAGCTTTCTTT. The rearrangement joins TRBV27 to TRBJ1-1, with TRBD1 as a possible D gene (5 bases). Trimming removed 5 bases at V and 3 bases at J, with 16 bases between. CDR1 and CDR2 (germline): MNHEY, SMNVEV (reference sequence). CDR3 size: 15 residues.

This rearrangement joins TRBV28 to TRBJ2-3; 8 bases agree with TRBD2. The CDR3 covers 16 residues. The V gene end was trimmed by 3 bases and the J gene end by 3 bases; junction bases not matched to a gene: 8. In germline, CDR1 is MDHEN, CDR2 SYDVKM. CDR3 region: CASSLRGAGATDTQYF. DNA of the CDR3: TGTGCCAGCAGTTTGCGGGGAGCGGGGGCTACAGATACGCAGTATTTT.

V gene TRBV11-2 combines with J gene TRBJ1-2, with no clear D. Trimming removed 1 base from V and 7 bases from J, with 19 bases in between. Germline loops: CDR1 SGHAT, CDR2 FQNNGV. CDR3 length equals 16 residues. The CDR3 coding sequence is TGTGCCAGCAGCTTAGTAGGCCCGGGTCGCCGAGGTGGCTACACCTTC. Encoded protein: CASSLVGPGRRGGYTF.

The chain carries TRBV4-1 and TRBJ2-2; D unclear. Germline CDR1 MGHRA, CDR2 YSYEKL. The CDR3 spans 13 residues. V shed 0 bases and J shed 7 bases, with 6 bases lying between them. In DNA form, the CDR3 reads TGCGCCAGCAGCCAAGATAGATACGGGGAGCTGTTTTTT. It codes for CASSQDRYGELFF.

V gene TRBV6-5 combines with J gene TRBJ1-2, with D unclear. Trimming shortened V by 2 bases and J by 0 bases, and 7 bases separated the two germline ends. Germline assignment: CDR1 MNHEY and CDR2 SVGAGI. This CDR3 region has 14 residues. DNA for the CDR3: TGTGCCAGCAGTTACGCGGGTTCTAACTATGGCTACACCTTC. It encodes CASSYAGSNYGYTF.

This clone was detected a few times. The chain recombines TRBV2 with TRBJ1-2; weak D call: TRBD1 (6 bases). CDR3 length equals 12 residues. Germline V gene sequence: CDR1 SNHLY, CDR2 FYNNEI. V was cut by 7 bases and J by 6 bases, with 12 bases left in between. CDR3 in DNA: TGTGCCAGCAAGCTACAGGGAGATGGCTACACCTTC. Translating it yields CASKLQGDGYTF.

The CDR3 DNA follows: TGTGCCAGCAGTAGCGGGACCTACGAGCAGTACTTC. Protein product: CASSSGTYEQYF. V gene TRBV12-3 or TRBV12-4 combines with J gene TRBJ2-7, with TRBD2 matching over 7 bases. This CDR3 contains 12 residues. V shed 5 bases and J 2 bases; nucleotides not matched to a gene: 0.

V gene TRBV10-3 combines with J gene TRBJ2-5, with 7 positions matching TRBD2. V was clipped by 6 bases and J by 5 bases; unmatched bases: 12. This CDR3 contains 15 residues. The germline V gene has CDR1 ENHRY and CDR2 SYGVKD. The CDR3 DNA is TGTGCCATCAGGGGGGGAGGGGCCCTCGGTGAGACCCAGTACTTC. It codes for CAIRGGGALGETQYF.